This T cell receptor beta chain was captured by sequencing in a study of patients and donors after allogeneic stem cell transplantation. TCRdb reanalysed the RT-PCR reads using MiXCR and keeps one entry per CDR3 protein. The sample lists around 200,000 distinct CDR3 sequences, less than 50% occurring once. Only a few counts were recorded for this clonotype. The CDR3 runs to 17 residues. CDR1 and CDR2 (germline): MNHEY, SVGEGT. The V end lost 2 bases, the J end lost 5 bases, and 21 bases lay between the germline ends. Sequencing used blood, either unsorted or a sorted T cell fraction (not recorded which). This clonotype was sampled from a human donor who was either an allogeneic HSCT recipient or a stem cell or donor lymphocyte infusion donor (not recorded which). It is not recorded whose cells these are; they may come from a transplant donor. This chain uses TRBV6-2 or TRBV6-3 with TRBJ1-1; TRBD1 is a possible D gene (6 bases). CDR3 in DNA: TGTGCCAGCAGTTACCAGGCAGGGGCCAACCGGGGGACTGAAGCTTTCTTT. Its translation is CASSYQAGANRGTEAFF.